The 3 T cell receptor beta chains presented below share a single source sample, sequenced in a study of vaccination and CD4 T cells after COVID-19. CD4+ T cells that had been cultured provided DNA sequenced with the Oncomine TCR Beta short-read assay. TCRdb reprocessed the PCR reads with MiXCR, giving one entry per CDR3 protein. Of 15,000 to 17,000 distinct CDR3 sequences listed, about half are singletons. Treatment of the sample: approximately nine-day PBMC culture with coronavirus spike peptide pools or control peptides (ViraFEST assay). These receptors have no known antigen. The sample was CD4+ T cells from blood, cultured in vitro, taken before SARS-CoV-2 vaccination. All receptors come from a human donor who had recovered from COVID-19.

The chain combines TRBV7-3 with TRBJ2-3; possibly TRBD1 for D (5 bases). Trimming removed 3 bases at V and 1 base at J, with 14 bases between. Germline V gene data show CDR1 as SGHTA and CDR2 as FQGTGA. The CDR3 is made up of 16 amino acids. CDR3 bases: TGTGCCAGCAGCTTGGGGCTCCTCGAGGGCACAGATACGCAGTATTTT. It yields the protein CASSLGLLEGTDTQYF.

J is TRBJ2-3 and V is TRBV7-6; maybe TRBD2 (5 bases). Germline V gives CDR1 SGHVS, CDR2 FNYEAQ. The CDR3 totals 14 residues. Trimming removed 2 bases at V and 0 bases at J, with 6 bases between. The DNA for the CDR3 is TGTGCCAGCAGCTTAAGCGGCAGCACAGATACGCAGTATTTT. This translates into CASSLSGSTDTQYF.

This chain joins TRBV15 and TRBJ1-3; D uncertain. Germline CDR1 is LNHNV and CDR2 is YYDKDF (reference sequence). Trimming took 1 base from V and 1 from J, leaving 5 bases between them. This CDR3 spans 14 amino acids. CDR3 protein: CATSRAMSGNTIYF. CDR3 sequence (DNA): TGTGCCACCAGCAGAGCCATGTCTGGAAACACCATATATTTT.